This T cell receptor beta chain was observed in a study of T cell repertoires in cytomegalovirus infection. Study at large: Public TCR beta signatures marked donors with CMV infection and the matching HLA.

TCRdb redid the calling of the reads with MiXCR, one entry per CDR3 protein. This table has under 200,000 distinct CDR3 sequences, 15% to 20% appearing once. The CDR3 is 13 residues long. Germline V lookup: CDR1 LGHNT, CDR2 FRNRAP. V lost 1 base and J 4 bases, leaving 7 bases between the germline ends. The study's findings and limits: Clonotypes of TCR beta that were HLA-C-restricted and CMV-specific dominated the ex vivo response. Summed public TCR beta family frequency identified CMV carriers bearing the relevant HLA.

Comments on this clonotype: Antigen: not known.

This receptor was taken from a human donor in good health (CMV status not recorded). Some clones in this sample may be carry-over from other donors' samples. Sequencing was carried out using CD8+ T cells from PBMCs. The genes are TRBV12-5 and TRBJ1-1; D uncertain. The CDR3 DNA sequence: TGTGCTAGTGGTTTGGGACCGGGCACTGAAGCTTTCTTT. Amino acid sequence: CASGLGPGTEAFF.